These 17 T cell receptor beta chains originate from one sample sequenced in a study of cytomegalovirus exposure and HLA in healthy donors (TCRdb year 2017). The library was obtained by the immunoSEQ multiplex PCR assay. A mixture of 60 forward primers for TCR Vbeta segments and 13 reverse primers for TCR Jbeta segments was used in the multiplex PCR. Imported from immuneACCESS, the table was reduced by TCRdb to in-frame sequences with V and J called. These copies leave out some clones; in studies compared against another copy, an unresolved V gene accounts for under half, and the cause of the remainder is not known. For this sample the table gives about 85,000 clones, of which 75% to 90% were detected only once. The ten largest make up approximately 31% of the sample. The sample taken for sequencing was PBMCs. The receptors were sampled from a man in his fifties in good health and CMV-seropositive.

As to this clone: The same CDR3 can be traced to other DNA sequences in this sample. This chain connects TRBV7-2 to TRBJ2-2; D unresolved. This CDR3 has 17 residues. The V and J ends lost 3 bases and 5 bases respectively, with 19 bases between them. CDR1 and CDR2 (germline): SGHTA, FQGNSA. The CDR3 DNA follows: TGTGCCAGCAGCTTTACGTCTACCACCGCTAGGACCGGGGAGCTGTTTTTT. Translation: CASSFTSTTARTGELFF.

The V gene is TRBV10-1, the J gene TRBJ2-1; D perhaps matches TRBD2 (6 bases). V was shortened by 9 bases and J by 0 bases, with 12 bases between the two germline ends. Germline V gene lookup returns CDR1 WNHNN and CDR2 SYGVQD (reference sequence). This CDR3 spans 14 amino acids. CDR3 loop: CASGGSSSYNEQFF. The CDR3 DNA reads TGCGCCAGTGGGGGGTCGAGCTCCTACAATGAGCAGTTCTTC.

V and J are TRBV7-2 and TRBJ2-7; 7 positions agree with TRBD1. Germline V gene sequence: CDR1 SGHTA, CDR2 FQGNSA. The V gene end was trimmed by 3 bases and the J gene end by 1 base; junction bases not matched to a gene: 6. This CDR3 has 15 amino acids. As DNA, the CDR3 is TGTGCCAGCAGCTTCGCTAGGGACAGTTCCTACGAGCAGTACTTC. Its protein is CASSFARDSSYEQYF.

The chain recombines TRBV5-6 with TRBJ1-2; D is unclear. This CDR3 is 13 amino acids long. The germline V and J ends were trimmed by 4 bases and 1 base, with 8 bases remaining between them. Germline values: CDR1 SGHDT, CDR2 YYEEEE. In DNA, the CDR3 is TGTGCCAGCAGCCCTCAGGATAACTATGGCTACACCTTC. Protein product: CASSPQDNYGYTF.

The chain combines TRBV5-4 with TRBJ2-7; no clear D gene. Between the trimmed V and J ends, which lost 3 bases and 6 bases, there was a span of 16 bases. Germline assignment: CDR1 SGHNT and CDR2 YYREEE (reference sequence). The CDR3 has 14 residues. The chain's CDR3 is CASSSDMNLGEQYF. Written as DNA, the CDR3 is TGTGCCAGCAGCTCCGACATGAACCTGGGCGAGCAGTACTTC.

A single count supports this clone. V gene TRBV7-9 combines with J gene TRBJ2-1; D perhaps matches TRBD1 (5 bases). This CDR3 spans 13 amino acids. The V gene lost 3 bases and the J gene lost 11 bases, with 14 bases spanning the gap. Germline values: CDR1 SEHNR, CDR2 FQNEAQ (reference sequence). The CDR3 here is CASSLLSPGQQFF. DNA for the CDR3: TGTGCCAGCAGCTTGTTATCCCCAGGGCAGCAGTTCTTC.

The CDR3 sequence is CASSPLASSYNEQFF. DNA for the CDR3: TGTGCCAGCTCACCTTTAGCCAGCTCCTACAATGAGCAGTTCTTC. The chain recombines TRBV18 with TRBJ2-1; no clear D. V dropped 3 bases and J dropped 0 bases, with 9 bases sitting between them. This CDR3 has 15 amino acids. Looked up from germline, CDR1 is KGHSH and CDR2 is LQKENI.

The CDR3 DNA reads TGTGCCAGCAGCCCCCCGGGTGATAGCGGGAGGAACAATGAGCAGTTCTTC. Protein product: CASSPPGDSGRNNEQFF. The rearrangement links TRBV7-3 to TRBJ2-1; 10 bases align to TRBD2. This CDR3 is built from 17 residues. Germline trimming cut 5 bases from V and 5 bases from J; bases unmatched to any gene: 12. Germline V gene lookup returns CDR1 SGHTA and CDR2 FQGTGA.

The table lists this clone with a few counts. This chain joins TRBV4-1 and TRBJ1-1; 8 nucleotides line up with TRBD1. V gave up 7 bases and J gave up 4 bases; unmatched junction bases: 8. The CDR3 is 14 residues long. CDR1 and CDR2 from the germline V gene are MGHRA and YSYEKL. This chain's CDR3 is CASTPGGLVTEAFF. CDR3 sequence (DNA): TGCGCCAGCACCCCAGGGGGCTTAGTCACTGAAGCTTTCTTT.

The rearrangement links TRBV18 to TRBJ2-7; TRBD1 might be the D (5 bases). The CDR3 extends over 14 amino acids. Germline V CDR1 and CDR2: KGHSH, LQKENI. Trimming removed 1 base at V and 4 bases at J, with 11 bases between. The CDR3 bases are TGTGCCAGCTCACCACAAGGACAAGGATACGAGCAGTACTTC. Encoded protein: CASSPQGQGYEQYF.

V and J are TRBV5-4 and TRBJ1-4; 7 bases match TRBD1. Germline V CDR1 and CDR2: SGHNT, YYREEE (reference sequence). Trimming took 5 bases from V and 5 from J; bases not matched to a gene: 9. The CDR3 contains 15 residues. In nucleotides, the CDR3 is TGTGCCAGCAGACCCACCCCAGGGGGGAATGAAAAACTGTTTTTT. It is translated as CASRPTPGGNEKLFF.

The chain uses TRBV19 and TRBJ2-7; the match to TRBD2 covers 8 bases. Germline V lookup: CDR1 LNHDA, CDR2 SQIVND (reference sequence). Germline trimming cut 5 bases from V and 5 bases from J; bases unmatched to any gene: 8. The CDR3 runs 14 residues. The CDR3 nucleotides are TGTGCCAGTAGTTTACTAGCGGCTGGCAACGAGCAGTACTTC. Residues: CASSLLAAGNEQYF.

The rearrangement links TRBV2 to TRBJ2-1; the match to TRBD2 covers 9 bases. The CDR3 has 16 residues. Per the germline V gene, CDR1 is SNHLY and CDR2 is FYNNEI. Trimming removed 5 bases from V and 7 bases from J; junction bases left unmatched: 12. The CDR3 protein is CASSRGLAGNGNEQFF. CDR3 in DNA: TGTGCCAGCAGTAGGGGACTAGCAGGAAACGGTAATGAGCAGTTCTTC.

This sequence joins TRBV6-5 and TRBJ2-7; maybe TRBD2 (6 bases). In germline, CDR1 is MNHEY, CDR2 SVGAGI. The CDR3 totals 15 residues. V gave up 0 bases and J gave up 2 bases, with 11 bases separating them. CDR3 in amino acids: CASSYSFRGTYEQYF. CDR3 nucleotides: TGTGCCAGCAGTTACTCGTTCCGCGGGACCTACGAGCAGTACTTC.

The chain uses TRBV7-9 and TRBJ2-3; possible D gene TRBD1, 5 bases. CDR3 size: 14 residues. Germline CDR1 is SEHNR and CDR2 is FQNEAQ (reference sequence). Trimming stripped 2 bases from V and 4 bases from J, with 10 bases between. The CDR3 region is CASSLQIGADTQYF. The CDR3 nucleotides read TGTGCCAGCAGCTTACAGATAGGGGCAGATACGCAGTATTTT.

V usage is TRBV2 and J usage is TRBJ2-7; 13 bases are a match to TRBD2. J lost 6 bases, V lost 6 bases, and 5 bases had no gene match. The CDR3 extends over 14 amino acids. Germline V gene sequence: CDR1 SNHLY, CDR2 FYNNEI. The CDR3 spells CASSLGLAGVEQYF. The CDR3 region has the DNA TGTGCCAGCAGCCTAGGACTAGCGGGAGTCGAGCAGTACTTC.

The chain carries TRBV7-2 and TRBJ2-7; TRBD2 matches 7 bases. The CDR3 contains 14 residues. With V trimmed by 2 bases and J by 2 bases, 3 bases remained unmatched. The germline CDR1 and CDR2 sequences are SGHTA and FQGNSA. This chain's CDR3 is CASSLNAGAYEQYF. DNA of the CDR3: TGTGCCAGCAGCTTAAATGCGGGGGCCTACGAGCAGTACTTC.